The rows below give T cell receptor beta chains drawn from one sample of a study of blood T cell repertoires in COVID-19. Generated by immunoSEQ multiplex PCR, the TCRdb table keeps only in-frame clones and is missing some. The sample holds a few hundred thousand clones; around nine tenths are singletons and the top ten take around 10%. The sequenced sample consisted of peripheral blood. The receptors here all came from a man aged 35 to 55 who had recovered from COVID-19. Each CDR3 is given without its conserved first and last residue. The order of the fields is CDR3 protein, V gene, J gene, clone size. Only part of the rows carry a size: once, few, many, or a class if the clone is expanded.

CDR3 protein: ASSDLETTGELF
V gene: TRBV9
J gene: TRBJ2-2
clone size: -

CDR3 protein: ASRDRGNTEAF
V gene: TRBV19
J gene: TRBJ1-1
clone size: -

CDR3 protein: ASSPSNPEATGELF
V gene: TRBV5-1
J gene: TRBJ2-2
clone size: -

CDR3 protein: ASSYGLAWGGDEKLF
V gene: TRBV7-8
J gene: TRBJ1-4
clone size: once

CDR3 protein: AITGLTTGELF
V gene: TRBV10-3
J gene: TRBJ2-2
clone size: -

CDR3 protein: ASTNTGELF
V gene: TRBV9
J gene: TRBJ2-2
clone size: -

CDR3 protein: ASSLRGGELF
V gene: TRBV7-3
J gene: TRBJ2-2
clone size: -

CDR3 protein: ASSEGATNTGELF
V gene: TRBV6-1
J gene: TRBJ2-2
clone size: -

CDR3 protein: ASSVPAKGGGGTTDTQY
V gene: TRBV9
J gene: TRBJ2-3
clone size: -

CDR3 protein: ASTPQAGGDREQY
V gene: TRBV6-2/TRBV6-3
J gene: TRBJ2-7
clone size: -

CDR3 protein: ASSLSGGQLPTDTQY
V gene: TRBV13
J gene: TRBJ2-3
clone size: -

CDR3 protein: AWRKPGQNYGYT
V gene: TRBV30
J gene: TRBJ1-2
clone size: -

CDR3 protein: AWSHLWGGTDTQY
V gene: TRBV30
J gene: TRBJ2-3
clone size: few

CDR3 protein: ASGSEPTSTDTQY
V gene: TRBV12-5
J gene: TRBJ2-3
clone size: -

CDR3 protein: SAQRGGDEQY
V gene: TRBV29-1
J gene: TRBJ2-7
clone size: -

CDR3 protein: ASSYHRGATYEQY
V gene: TRBV6-5
J gene: TRBJ2-7
clone size: -